This entry is about one TCR beta chain. Sequencing used immunoSEQ multiplex PCR; TCRdb keeps in-frame clones, though not all of them. The sample contains some 100,000 clones, more than 95% of which appear only once. These data originate in a study of siplizumab effects on memory and regulatory T cells. Sequencing was performed on naive CD4+ T cells sorted from blood. The receptor was isolated from a human donor in good health.

The CDR3 spells CASKGISGGSDTQYF. The DNA for the CDR3 is TGTGCCAGCAAGGGGATTAGCGGGGGTTCAGATACGCAGTATTTT. The J gene is TRBJ2-3, the V gene TRBV2, with 9 positions matching TRBD2. Trimming cost V 7 bases and J 4 bases; bases outside gene matches: 9. CDR1 and CDR2 (germline): SNHLY, FYNNEI. CDR3 size: 15 residues.